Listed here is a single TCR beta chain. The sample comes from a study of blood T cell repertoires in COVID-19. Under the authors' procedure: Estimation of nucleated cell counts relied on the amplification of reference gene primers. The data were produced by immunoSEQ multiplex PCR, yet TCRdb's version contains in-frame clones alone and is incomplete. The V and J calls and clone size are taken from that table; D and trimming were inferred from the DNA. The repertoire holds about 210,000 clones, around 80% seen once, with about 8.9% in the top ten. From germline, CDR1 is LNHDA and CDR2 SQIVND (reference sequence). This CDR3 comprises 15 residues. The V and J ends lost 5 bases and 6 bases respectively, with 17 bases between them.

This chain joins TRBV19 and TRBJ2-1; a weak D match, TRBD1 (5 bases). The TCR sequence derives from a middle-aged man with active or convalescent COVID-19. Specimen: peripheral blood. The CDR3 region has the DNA TGTGCCAGTAGTCCCGGCAGGGATAATTCCAATGAGCAGTTCTTC. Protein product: CASSPGRDNSNEQFF.